The clone carrying this T cell receptor beta chain appeared a few times. Its specificity is unknown. These data originate in a study of cytomegalovirus exposure and HLA in healthy donors. Study results and caveats: Rare TCR sequences predominated, though certain public TCRs were found in many donors.

Measured with immunoSEQ multiplex PCR; TCRdb has only the in-frame clones, and not every one. The data show 300,000 or so clones, approximately 86% seen once. Sequencing was performed on PBMCs. This clonotype was obtained from a man in his thirties or forties in good health and CMV-seronegative.

The DNA for the CDR3 is TGTGCCAGTAGTATAACGGGGGGCGCCTACAATGAGCAGTTCTTC. Translating it yields CASSITGGAYNEQFF. The chain uses TRBV19 and TRBJ2-1; D is possibly TRBD2 (7 bases). CDR1 LNHDA and CDR2 SQIVND come from the germline V gene (reference sequence). The CDR3 totals 15 residues. V lost 2 bases and J 2 bases, leaving 10 bases between the germline ends.